What follows are 7 T cell receptor beta chains derived from one specimen sequenced in a study of PD-L1 blockade in urothelial cancer. The method was immunoSEQ multiplex PCR; TCRdb's version includes in-frame clones alone and lacks a portion of them. This table has some 50,000 clones, around 89% appearing once. The starting material was PBMCs, obtained around atezolizumab (anti-PD-L1) treatment. The source is a man at least 80 years old with urothelial cancer.

CDR3 residues: CASSAITGGAGTGELFF. The CDR3 nucleotides read TGCGCCAGCAGCGCGATAACAGGGGGCGCGGGCACCGGGGAGCTGTTTTTT. The chain uses TRBV5-1 and TRBJ2-2; 9 bases line up with TRBD1. The CDR3 loop spans 17 amino acids. Germline lookup yields CDR1 SGHRS and CDR2 YFSETQ. With V trimmed by 4 bases and J by 4 bases, 11 bases remained unmatched.

The chain joins TRBV4-2 to TRBJ2-3, with 7 bases aligning to TRBD2. CDR1 is LGHNA, CDR2 YNFKEQ, per germline. V lost 5 bases and J lost 5; bases outside the gene matches: 13. There are 16 residues in the CDR3. The DNA for the CDR3 is TGTGCCAGCAGCTACGTGGCTAGCGGTTCGAAAGATACGCAGTATTTT. This translates into CASSYVASGSKDTQYF.

The rearrangement joins TRBV18 to TRBJ2-7, with unresolved D. The length of the CDR3 is 13 residues. V lost 1 base, J lost 5 bases, and 9 bases lay in between. CDR1 is KGHSH, CDR2 LQKENI, per germline. As DNA, the CDR3 is TGTGCCAGCTCACCACTGCTACTGAACGAGCAGTACTTC. Translated, it gives CASSPLLLNEQYF.

This chain joins TRBV6-1 and TRBJ1-2; TRBD1 might be the D (6 bases). The germline gives CDR1 MNHNS, CDR2 SASEGT. V lost 2 bases, J lost 8 bases, and 12 bases lay in between. The CDR3 is 13 residues long. The CDR3 protein is CASSEWTDQGYTF. CDR3 bases: TGTGCCAGCAGTGAATGGACAGACCAAGGCTACACCTTC.

Points on this clone: This CDR3 is also generated by other DNA sequences in the sample. CDR3 loop: CASSPTGGNQPQHF. For the CDR3, the DNA is TGTGCCAGCTCACCTACAGGGGGCAATCAGCCCCAGCATTTT. The chain joins TRBV18 to TRBJ1-5, with TRBD1 matching 7 bases. J lost 2 bases, V lost 3 bases, and 1 base had no gene match. The CDR3 runs 14 residues. CDR1 and CDR2 from the germline V gene are KGHSH and LQKENI.

This chain uses TRBV14 with TRBJ2-7; TRBD1 is a possible D gene (6 bases). The ends were cut back, 4 bases at V and 0 bases at J, with 13 bases in the middle. This CDR3 has 15 amino acids. In germline, CDR1 is SGHDN, CDR2 FVKESK. The CDR3 reads CASSRTGIFSYEQYF. The CDR3 DNA reads TGTGCCAGCAGCCGTACAGGGATCTTCTCCTACGAGCAGTACTTC.

The chain joins TRBV19 to TRBJ2-6; D is ambiguous. The CDR3 is 14 amino acids. The V end was cut by 6 bases, the J end by 0 bases, with 6 bases between. Looked up from germline, CDR1 is LNHDA and CDR2 is SQIVND (reference sequence). The CDR3 protein is CASRSSSGANVLTF. In DNA form, the CDR3 reads TGTGCCAGTAGATCTAGCTCTGGGGCCAACGTCCTGACTTTC.